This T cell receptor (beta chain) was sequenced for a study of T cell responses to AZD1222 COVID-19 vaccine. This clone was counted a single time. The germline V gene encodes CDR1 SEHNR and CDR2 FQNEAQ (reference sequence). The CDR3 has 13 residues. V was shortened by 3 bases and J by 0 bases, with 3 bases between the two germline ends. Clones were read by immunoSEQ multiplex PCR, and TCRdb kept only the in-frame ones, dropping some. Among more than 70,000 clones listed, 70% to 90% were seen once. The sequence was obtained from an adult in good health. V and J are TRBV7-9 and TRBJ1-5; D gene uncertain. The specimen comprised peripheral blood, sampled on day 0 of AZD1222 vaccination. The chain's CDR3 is CASSLNSNQPQHF. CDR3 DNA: TGTGCCAGCAGCTTGAATAGCAATCAGCCCCAGCATTTT.